The T cell receptor beta chain under discussion was sequenced for a study of blood T cells in healthy people across ages. Of note for this clonotype: No antigen is known for it. This sequence may be a read error, since a much larger clone differs from it by one base.

This CDR3 is 14 amino acids long. The germline gives CDR1 LGHNA, CDR2 YNFKEQ. PCR was performed a second time for about 7 to 11 cycles using a sample-barcoded 5' primer and a J-beta primer mix. TCRdb recomputed calls from the 5' RACE reads with MiXCR, one row per CDR3 protein. The table lists roughly 1.6 million distinct CDR3 sequences, around 36% of them singletons, with around 11% in the top ten. Study observations and caveats: Observed TCR beta diversity per million T cells went down as age went up. This fall followed a roughly linear course with age. Reliance upon unsorted PBMCs precluded definitive naive versus antigen-experienced comparison.

The TCR comes from a woman in her 30s in good health. The sequenced sample was blood. The V call is TRBV4-2, the J call TRBJ2-7; 7 bases are shared with TRBD1. The CDR3 protein is CASSQEVRGYGQYF. The CDR3 bases are TGTGCCAGCAGCCAAGAGGTCAGGGGGTACGGGCAGTACTTC.